The following is a T cell receptor beta chain sequence with its context. Its antigen remains unidentified. The CDR3 covers 14 residues. Germline V gives CDR1 MDHEN, CDR2 SYDVKM. Trimming cost V 5 bases and J 4 bases, with 14 bases left between them. This entry comes from a study of shared clonotypes between healthy human individuals. On the study more broadly: The donors, two women and three men, were aged 18 to 49. Three plates each covered CD4 naive and memory; CD8 naive two, CD8 memory one.

Regarding the study as a whole: Non-shared clonotypes were found to have lower generation probabilities than the clonotypes that were shared by all four of the sorted-subset donors. When naive CD4 clonotypes were compared across a handful of donors, approximately 5% were shared.

Sequencing used immunoSEQ multiplex PCR; TCRdb keeps in-frame clones, though not all of them. The sample contains about 2.4 million clones, under 95% of which appear only once. The sequence was collected from a man aged 18 to 30 in good health. Some clones in this sample may be carry-over from other donors' samples. The V call is TRBV28, the J call TRBJ1-1; D uncertain. Material for sequencing was naive CD4+ T cells from PBMCs. This sample's subset: CD45RA+ positively selected. The CDR3 sequence is CASSVGGGRTEAFF. The CDR3 region has the DNA TGTGCCAGCAGTGTCGGAGGAGGGCGCACTGAAGCTTTCTTT.